This T cell receptor (beta chain) appears in the sequencing data of a study of blood T cells in healthy people across ages. PCR was performed a second time for about 6 to 12 cycles using a sample-barcoded 5' primer and a J-beta primer mix. TCRdb re-called the 5' RACE reads through MiXCR, storing one row per CDR3 protein. The sample records about 1.5 million distinct CDR3 sequences, approximately 43% being singletons. Findings and limits, study-wide: Older individuals had lower TCR beta diversity per million T cells (the decline was roughly linear).

In regard to this clonotype: Its antigen is not known.

The CDR3 sequence is 15 residues long. CDR1 and CDR2 (germline): KGHDR, SFDVKD. Unmatched junction bases numbered 7, after V lost 2 bases and J lost 5 bases. The specimen was blood. This chain joins TRBV24-1 and TRBJ2-5, with 7 bases matching TRBD1. The origin of this receptor is a woman younger than 35 in good health. CDR3 region: CATSDSTGIRETQYF. The CDR3 DNA follows: TGTGCCACCAGTGATTCGACAGGGATTAGGGAGACCCAGTACTTC.